The clone carrying this TCR beta chain appeared many times. Its antigen remains unknown. The data were obtained in a study of neurological immune-mediated disorders. Synthesis of cDNA was accomplished via 5'RACE employing 10-nucleotide random UMIs. TCRdb passed the 5' RACE reads through MiXCR, listing each CDR3 protein once. There are 20,000 to 25,000 distinct CDR3 sequences in the sample; about 15% occur only once, and over 12% lies in the top ten. PBMCs numbering 2 million and stored at -80 C yielded the unsorted libraries. General study points: Subjects shared no identical expanded-clone CDR3 amino acid sequences, suggesting private TCR-beta repertoires in all groups.

The V and J ends lost 2 bases and 6 bases respectively, with 7 bases between them. This CDR3 region has 13 residues. Germline assignment: CDR1 MNHEY and CDR2 SVGEGT. The sample was PBMCs. The TCR comes from a female donor with HTLV-1-associated myelopathy (HAM/TSP). V gene TRBV6-2 or TRBV6-3 combines with J gene TRBJ2-2; no clear D gene. This CDR3 reads CASSYVGSGELFF. The CDR3 region has the DNA TGTGCCAGCAGTTACGTCGGGTCCGGGGAGCTGTTTTTT.